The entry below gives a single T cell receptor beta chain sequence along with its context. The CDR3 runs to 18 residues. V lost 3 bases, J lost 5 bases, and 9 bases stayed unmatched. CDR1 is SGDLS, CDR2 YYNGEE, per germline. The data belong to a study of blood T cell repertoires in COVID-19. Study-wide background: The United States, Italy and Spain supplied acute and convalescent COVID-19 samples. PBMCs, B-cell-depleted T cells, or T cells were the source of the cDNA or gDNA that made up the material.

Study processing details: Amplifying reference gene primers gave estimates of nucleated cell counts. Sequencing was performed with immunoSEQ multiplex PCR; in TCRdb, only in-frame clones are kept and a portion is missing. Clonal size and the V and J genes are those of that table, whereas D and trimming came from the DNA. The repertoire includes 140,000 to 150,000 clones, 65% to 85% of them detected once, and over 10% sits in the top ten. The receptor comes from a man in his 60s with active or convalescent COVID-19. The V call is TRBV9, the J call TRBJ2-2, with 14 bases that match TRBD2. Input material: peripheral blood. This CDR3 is CASSDPPGLAGDTGELFF. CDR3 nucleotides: TGTGCCAGCAGCGACCCACCGGGACTAGCGGGAGATACCGGGGAGCTGTTTTTT.